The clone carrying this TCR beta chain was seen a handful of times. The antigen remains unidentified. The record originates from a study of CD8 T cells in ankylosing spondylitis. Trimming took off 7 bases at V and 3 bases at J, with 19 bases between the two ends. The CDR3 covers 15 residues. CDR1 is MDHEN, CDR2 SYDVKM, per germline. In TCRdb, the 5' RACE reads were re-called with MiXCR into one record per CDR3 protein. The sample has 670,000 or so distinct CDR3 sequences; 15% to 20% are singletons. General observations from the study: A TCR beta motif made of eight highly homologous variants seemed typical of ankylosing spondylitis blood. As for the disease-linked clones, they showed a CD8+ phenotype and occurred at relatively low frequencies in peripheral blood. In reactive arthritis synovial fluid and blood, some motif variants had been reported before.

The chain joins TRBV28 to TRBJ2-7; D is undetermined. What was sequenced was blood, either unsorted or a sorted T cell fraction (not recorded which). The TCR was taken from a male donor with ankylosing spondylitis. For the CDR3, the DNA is TGTGCCAGCAATTTCGGTGAAGTTCAGCTCTACGAGCAGTACTTC. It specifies CASNFGEVQLYEQYF.